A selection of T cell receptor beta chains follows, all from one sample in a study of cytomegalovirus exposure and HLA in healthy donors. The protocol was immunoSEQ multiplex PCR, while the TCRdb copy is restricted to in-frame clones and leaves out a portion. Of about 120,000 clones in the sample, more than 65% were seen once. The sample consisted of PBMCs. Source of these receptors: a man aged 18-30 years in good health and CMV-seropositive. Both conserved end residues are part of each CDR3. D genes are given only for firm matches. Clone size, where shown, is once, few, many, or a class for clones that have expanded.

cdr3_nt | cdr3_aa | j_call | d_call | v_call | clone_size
TGTGCCAGCAATAACAGGGGACATAATTCACCCCTCCACTTT | CASNNRGHNSPLHF | TRBJ1-6 | TRBD1 | TRBV6-1 | once
TGCGCCAGCAGCGACCGGACAGGGGGCGGGGAGCAGTACTTC | CASSDRTGGGEQYF | TRBJ2-7 | TRBD1 | TRBV4-1 | NA
TGTGCCAGTCGGAAGCGGGGGAGATCAGAGACCCAGTACTTC | CASRKRGRSETQYF | TRBJ2-5 | TRBD2 | TRBV5-6 | once
TGTGCCAGCAGTCGGGACAGAGGCAATCAGCCCCAGCATTTT | CASSRDRGNQPQHF | TRBJ1-5 | TRBD1 | TRBV2 | NA
TGTGCCAGCAGCACAGACTCTGGAAACACCATATATTTT | CASSTDSGNTIYF | TRBJ1-3 | NA | TRBV27 | NA
TGTGCCACCAGCATGGAGGGGATGAACACTGAAGCTTTCTTT | CATSMEGMNTEAFF | TRBJ1-1 | NA | TRBV15 | NA
TGCGCCAGCAGCCAAGACGACAGGGTGGACACCATATATTTT | CASSQDDRVDTIYF | TRBJ1-3 | TRBD1 | TRBV4-3 | NA
TGTGCCAGCAGCTTAAGGCCCGGGGGGGCTTTAAACACCATATATTTT | CASSLRPGGALNTIYF | TRBJ1-3 | NA | TRBV7-2 | NA
TGTGCCAGCAGTGAAGGGGACAGGGTCTCCTATGGCTACACCTTC | CASSEGDRVSYGYTF | TRBJ1-2 | TRBD1 | TRBV6-1 | NA
TGCGCCAGCAGCCAAGAGATGGGACAGAGAGATGGCTACACCTTC | CASSQEMGQRDGYTF | TRBJ1-2 | TRBD1 | TRBV5-1 | once
TGTGCCAGCAGTTCAGGGGTAATCTACGAGCAGTACTTC | CASSSGVIYEQYF | TRBJ2-7 | NA | TRBV7-6 | NA
TGTGCCAGCAGCCAATCCCCAGGGGCGGCCCACGAGCAGTACTTC | CASSQSPGAAHEQYF | TRBJ2-7 | NA | TRBV16 | NA
TGTGCCAGCAGCTTAGGAACAGCCCGGTACTATGGCTACACCTTC | CASSLGTARYYGYTF | TRBJ1-2 | NA | TRBV13 | NA
TGCGCCAGCAGCCAAGTACTAGCGTCCTCAGAGACCCAGTACTTC | CASSQVLASSETQYF | TRBJ2-5 | TRBD2 | TRBV4-3 | once
TGCAGCGTGGCGGACAGGGGAATTTCATATGGCTACACCTTC | CSVADRGISYGYTF | TRBJ1-2 | TRBD1 | TRBV29-1 | NA
TGCGCCAGTAGGGGGGGGGCCATGAACACTGAAGCTTTCTTT | CASRGGAMNTEAFF | TRBJ1-1 | NA | TRBV10-2 | NA
TGTGCCAGCAGTAAAGGGTACAGGGGGGACACTGAAGCTTTCTTT | CASSKGYRGDTEAFF | TRBJ1-1 | TRBD1 | TRBV6-6 | NA
TGTGCCAGCAGCTTTTTAGCACCTCCGAACACCGGGGAGCTGTTTTTT | CASSFLAPPNTGELFF | TRBJ2-2 | NA | TRBV7-9 | NA
TGTGCCAGCAGCGAACAAGGGGACACTGAAGCTTTCTTT | CASSEQGDTEAFF | TRBJ1-1 | NA | TRBV9 | NA
TGTGCCAGCAGCGTAGCTCTAGGCGCCTACGAGCAGTACTTC | CASSVALGAYEQYF | TRBJ2-7 | NA | TRBV9 | NA
TGCGCCAGCAGCCAAGGGCGGGGCTATGGCTACACCTTC | CASSQGRGYGYTF | TRBJ1-2 | NA | TRBV4-3 | NA
TGTGCCAGCAGCACCCCGGGGGGACAGGGGGGTAATGAGCAGTTCTTC | CASSTPGGQGGNEQFF | TRBJ2-1 | TRBD1 | TRBV7-8 | NA
TGTGCCAGCAGCGTAAACAGGAACACCGGGGAGCTGTTTTTT | CASSVNRNTGELFF | TRBJ2-2 | NA | TRBV9 | few
TGTGCCAGCAGTGTTGGACAGGGGGCGAGCTCACCCCTCCACTTT | CASSVGQGASSPLHF | TRBJ1-6 | TRBD1 | TRBV7-2 | NA